The 6 T cell receptor beta chains presented below share a single source sample, sequenced in a study of blood T cell repertoires in COVID-19. Here immunoSEQ multiplex PCR was the method, and the copy in TCRdb shows in-frame clones only, minus some. The sample has 200,000 to 300,000 clones; 65% to 90% are singletons. Sample: peripheral blood. The receptors derive from a middle-aged man who had recovered from COVID-19.

V gene TRBV11-3 combines with J gene TRBJ1-1; TRBD1 might be the D (6 bases). Germline V lookup: CDR1 SGHNT, CDR2 YENEEA. The CDR3 has 16 amino acids. V was trimmed by 0 bases and J by 0 bases, leaving 11 bases between them. For the CDR3, the DNA is TGTGCCAGCAGCTTAGATAGTCAGGGGATGAACACTGAAGCTTTCTTT. Translating gives CASSLDSQGMNTEAFF.

The V call is TRBV7-2, the J call TRBJ1-2; D unclear. Trimming removed 4 bases from V and 7 bases from J, with 19 bases in between. Germline V gene sequence: CDR1 SGHTA, CDR2 FQGNSA. The CDR3 has 15 amino acids. In nucleotides, the CDR3 is TGTGCCAGCAGCTCTTTTGGTGGACTCCCCTCTGGCTACACCTTC. It is translated as CASSSFGGLPSGYTF.

This chain connects TRBV3-1 (or the pseudogene TRBV3-2) to TRBJ1-1; D remains ambiguous. The CDR3 covers 15 residues. The V end was cut by 0 bases, the J end by 3 bases, with 11 bases between. CDR1 is LGHDT, CDR2 YNNKEL, per germline (reference sequence). DNA for the CDR3: TGTGCCAGCAGCCAAGAGCGGGTCGGCGACACTGAAGCTTTCTTT. As protein: CASSQERVGDTEAFF.

This chain links TRBV5-5 with TRBJ2-2; maybe TRBD2 (5 bases). This CDR3 has 16 amino acids. Germline V gives CDR1 SGHKS, CDR2 YYEKEE (reference sequence). The ends were cut back, 1 base at V and 4 bases at J, with 14 bases in the middle. The CDR3: CASSLLSLASTGELFF. The CDR3 DNA follows: TGTGCCAGCAGCTTGCTCTCGCTAGCTAGCACCGGGGAGCTGTTTTTT.

V usage is TRBV5-1 and J usage is TRBJ1-2, with 8 bases lining up with TRBD1. The germline CDR1 and CDR2 sequences are SGHRS and YFSETQ. The CDR3 length is 14 residues. Trimming at V came to 1 base and at J to 6 bases, leaving 5 bases not matched to a gene. CDR3 in amino acids: CASSLTGGSDGYTF. In DNA form, the CDR3 reads TGCGCCAGCAGCTTGACAGGGGGGTCGGATGGCTACACCTTC. Based on the CDR3 plus reference TRBV5-1 and TRBJ1-2, the full variable domain is KAGVTQTPRYLIKTRGQQVTLSCSPISGHRSVSWYQQTPGQGLQFLFEYFSETQRNKGNFPGRFSGRQFSNSRSEMNVSTLELGDSALYLCASSLTGGSDGYTFGSGTRLTVV.

This clone was seen many times. J is TRBJ1-3 and V is TRBV11-2; possibly TRBD1 for D (6 bases). Germline V CDR1 and CDR2: SGHAT, FQNNGV. CDR3 length: 14 residues. The V and J ends lost 3 bases and 2 bases respectively, with 8 bases between them. The DNA for the CDR3 is TGTGCCAGCAGCTTGGACAGCACTGGAAACACCATATATTTT. Translated: CASSLDSTGNTIYF. Filled out from reference TRBV11-2 and TRBJ1-3, the complete variable domain reads EAGVAQSPRYKIIEKRQSVAFWCNPISGHATLYWYQQILGQGPKLLIQFQNNGVVDDSQLPKDRFSAERLKGVDSTLKIQPAKLEDSAVYLCASSLDSTGNTIYFGEGSWLTVV.